The 6 T cell receptor beta chains reported below all come from one sample, sequenced in a study of T cells in Graves' hyperthyroidism and ophthalmopathy. Amplification targeted TCR beta CDR3 regions from RNA transcripts. First-round RT-PCR targeting the TCR CDR3 was performed with the HTBI primer set. MiXCR, run by TCRdb on the multiplex PCR reads, gives a single entry per CDR3 protein. The sample records about 610,000 distinct CDR3 sequences, 16% being singletons. Input material: blood. These receptor sequences come from a woman aged 35 to 49 with Graves' ophthalmopathy.

This clonotype appeared many times. The chain recombines TRBV6-1 with TRBJ1-6; D is undetermined. V lost 2 bases to trimming and J lost 6 bases, with 11 bases between them. CDR1 is MNHNS, CDR2 SASEGT, per germline. This CDR3 region has 15 residues. This chain's CDR3 is CASSEWSRINSPLHF. The CDR3 nucleotides are TGTGCCAGCAGTGAATGGAGTCGGATTAATTCACCCCTCCACTTT.

The V and J genes are TRBV11-2 and TRBJ1-2, with 8 bases that match TRBD1. V lost 5 bases and J lost 5; bases outside the gene matches: 10. The CDR3 has 15 amino acids. Germline V gives CDR1 SGHAT, CDR2 FQNNGV. CDR3 in amino acids: CASSEGQGSGYGYTF. The CDR3, as DNA: TGTGCCAGCAGCGAAGGACAGGGATCAGGGTATGGCTACACCTTC.

This clonotype was detected many times. The chain combines TRBV30 with TRBJ2-3; perhaps TRBD2 as D (5 bases). This CDR3 spans 15 amino acids. Germline V lookup: CDR1 GTSNPN, CDR2 SVGIG (reference sequence). Trimming shortened V by 0 bases and J by 2 bases, and 12 bases separated the two germline ends. CDR3 nucleotide sequence: TGTGCCTGGAGTGTCGGGGAAGGGCTCACAGATACGCAGTATTTT. Translated: CAWSVGEGLTDTQYF. The full variable domain, with the rest looked up from reference TRBV30 and TRBJ2-3, is SQTIHQWPATLVQPVGSPLSLECTVEGTSNPNLYWYRQAAGRGLQLLFYSVGIGQISSEVPQNLSASRPQDRQFILSSKKLLLSDSGFYLCAWSVGEGLTDTQYFGPGTRLTVL.

At least ten counts were recorded for this clonotype. The rearrangement uses TRBV29-1 and TRBJ1-1; D unresolved. V shed 5 bases and J shed 10 bases, with 17 bases lying between them. The CDR3 covers 12 residues. CDR1 and CDR2 from the germline V gene are SQVTM and ANQGSEA. The DNA of the CDR3 is TGCAGCGTTTTAGAGGCCTCACCTCCAGCTTTCTTT. It specifies CSVLEASPPAFF.

In its sample, this clonotype was seen a few times. V gene TRBV15 combines with J gene TRBJ2-2, with TRBD2 identical over 10 bases. This CDR3 is built from 16 residues. J lost 1 base, V lost 8 bases, and 7 bases had no gene match. Germline CDR1 and CDR2: LNHNV and YYDKDF (reference sequence). In nucleotides, the CDR3 is TGTGCCACCCGGGAGGCTAGCGGGGGGAACACCGGGGAGCTGTTTTTT. Protein sequence: CATREASGGNTGELFF.

This clonotype has only a few counts. The chain employs TRBV28 and TRBJ2-2; a possible D gene is TRBD1 (6 bases). This CDR3 region has 15 residues. V was clipped by 5 bases and J by 5 bases, with 15 bases between them. The germline CDR1 and CDR2 sequences are MDHEN and SYDVKM. The chain's CDR3 is CASSHDRFRTGELFF. The CDR3 DNA is TGTGCCAGCAGTCATGACAGGTTCCGAACCGGGGAGCTGTTTTTT.